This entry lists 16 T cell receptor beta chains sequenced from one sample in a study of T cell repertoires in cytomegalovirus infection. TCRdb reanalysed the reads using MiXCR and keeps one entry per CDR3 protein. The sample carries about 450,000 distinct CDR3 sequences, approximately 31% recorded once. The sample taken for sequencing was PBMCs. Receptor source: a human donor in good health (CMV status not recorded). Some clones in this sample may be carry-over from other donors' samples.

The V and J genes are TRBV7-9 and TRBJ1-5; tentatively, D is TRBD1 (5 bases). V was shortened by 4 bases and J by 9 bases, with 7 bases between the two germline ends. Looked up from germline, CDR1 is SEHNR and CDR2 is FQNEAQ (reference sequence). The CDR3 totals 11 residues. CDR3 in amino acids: CASSSGGPQHF. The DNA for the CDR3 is TGTGCCAGCAGCTCCGGGGGGCCCCAGCATTTT.

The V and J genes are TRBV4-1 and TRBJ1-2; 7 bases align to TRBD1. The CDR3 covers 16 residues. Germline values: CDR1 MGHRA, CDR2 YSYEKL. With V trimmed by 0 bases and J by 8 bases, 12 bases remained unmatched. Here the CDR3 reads CASSQEGRRGIGGYTF. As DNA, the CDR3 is TGCGCCAGCAGCCAAGAGGGACGCAGGGGGATAGGGGGCTACACCTTC.

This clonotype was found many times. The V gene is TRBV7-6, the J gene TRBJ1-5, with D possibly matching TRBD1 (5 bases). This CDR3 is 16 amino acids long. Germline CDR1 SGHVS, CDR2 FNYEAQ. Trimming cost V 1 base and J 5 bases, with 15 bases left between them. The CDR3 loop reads CASSLGVGRGDQPQHF. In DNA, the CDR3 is TGTGCCAGCAGCTTAGGTGTGGGGCGAGGGGATCAGCCCCAGCATTTT.

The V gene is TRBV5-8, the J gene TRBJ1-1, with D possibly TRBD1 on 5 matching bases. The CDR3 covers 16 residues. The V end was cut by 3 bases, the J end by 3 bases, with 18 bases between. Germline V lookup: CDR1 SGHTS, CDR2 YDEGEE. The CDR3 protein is CASSSSGTPGDTEAFF. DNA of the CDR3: TGTGCCAGCAGCTCGTCAGGGACCCCCGGTGACACTGAAGCTTTCTTT.

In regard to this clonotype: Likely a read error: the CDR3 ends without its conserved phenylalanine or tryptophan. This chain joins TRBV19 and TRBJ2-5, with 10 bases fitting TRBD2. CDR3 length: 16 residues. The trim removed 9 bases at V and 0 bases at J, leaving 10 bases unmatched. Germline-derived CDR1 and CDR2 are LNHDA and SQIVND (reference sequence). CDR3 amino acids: CASRKRTSGDQETQYL. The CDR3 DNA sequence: TGTGCCAGCCGGAAGCGCACTAGCGGGGACCAAGAGACCCAGTACTTA.

The CDR3 region has the DNA TGTGCCAGTAGTAGGGACAGGATGTCCTACGAGCAGTACTTC. The encoded protein is CASSRDRMSYEQYF. V is TRBV19 and J is TRBJ2-7, with 8 bases identical to TRBD1. V gave up 4 bases and J gave up 1 base; unmatched junction bases: 3. The CDR3 contains 14 residues. Germline V gives CDR1 LNHDA, CDR2 SQIVND (reference sequence).

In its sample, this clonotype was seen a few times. CDR3 nucleotide sequence: TGTGCCAGCAGTCCGACAGAGGGACTTGGCTTTGAGACCCAGTACTTC. Its protein product is CASSPTEGLGFETQYF. V and J are TRBV6-2 or TRBV6-3 and TRBJ2-5, with TRBD2 as a possible D gene (6 bases). CDR3 length equals 16 residues. CDR1 and CDR2 from the germline V gene are MNHEY and SVGEGT. Trimming removed 5 bases from V and 5 bases from J, with 21 bases in between.

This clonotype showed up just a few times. The CDR3 bases are TGTGCCAGCAGGATGACAGGAATGAACACTGAAGCTTTCTTT. Translating gives CASRMTGMNTEAFF. V gene TRBV2 combines with J gene TRBJ1-1; possibly TRBD1 for D (6 bases). The V end was cut by 6 bases, the J end by 0 bases, with 11 bases between. Per germline, CDR1 SNHLY and CDR2 FYNNEI. The CDR3 is 14 residues long.

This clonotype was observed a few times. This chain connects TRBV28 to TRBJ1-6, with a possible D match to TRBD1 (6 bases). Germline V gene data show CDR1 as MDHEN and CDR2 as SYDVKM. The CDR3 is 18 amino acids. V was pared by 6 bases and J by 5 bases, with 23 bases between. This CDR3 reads CASRVTDSPGYNNSPLHF. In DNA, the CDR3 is TGTGCCAGCAGAGTAACGGACAGCCCGGGATATAATAATTCACCCCTCCACTTT.

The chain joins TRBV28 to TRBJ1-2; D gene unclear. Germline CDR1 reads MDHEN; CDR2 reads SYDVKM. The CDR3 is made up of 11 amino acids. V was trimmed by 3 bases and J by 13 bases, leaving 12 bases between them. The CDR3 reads CASSFGKKSTF. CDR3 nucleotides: TGTGCCAGCAGTTTCGGCAAAAAATCCACCTTC.

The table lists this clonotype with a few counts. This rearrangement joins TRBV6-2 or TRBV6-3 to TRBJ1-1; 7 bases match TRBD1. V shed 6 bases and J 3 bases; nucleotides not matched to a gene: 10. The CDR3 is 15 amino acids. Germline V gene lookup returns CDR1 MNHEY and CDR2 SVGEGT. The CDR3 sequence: CASRNTGEWDTEAFF. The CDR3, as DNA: TGTGCCAGCAGAAACACAGGGGAGTGGGACACTGAAGCTTTCTTT.

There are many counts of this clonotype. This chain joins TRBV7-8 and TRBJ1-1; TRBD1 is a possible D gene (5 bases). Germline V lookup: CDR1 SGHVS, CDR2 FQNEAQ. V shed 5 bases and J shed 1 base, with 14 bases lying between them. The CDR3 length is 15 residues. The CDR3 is CASSLRTTRNTEAFF. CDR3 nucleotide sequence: TGTGCCAGCAGCCTTCGGACAACTAGGAACACTGAAGCTTTCTTT. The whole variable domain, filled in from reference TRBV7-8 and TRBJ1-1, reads GAGVSQSPRYKVAKRGQDVALRCDPISGHVSLFWYQQALGQGPEFLTYFQNEAQLDKSGLPSDRFFAERPEGSVSTLKIQRTQQEDSAVYLCASSLRTTRNTEAFFGQGTRLTVV.

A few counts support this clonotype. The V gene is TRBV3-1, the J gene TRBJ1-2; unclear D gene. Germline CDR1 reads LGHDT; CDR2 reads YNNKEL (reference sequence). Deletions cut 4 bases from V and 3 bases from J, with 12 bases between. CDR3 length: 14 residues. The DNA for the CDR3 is TGTGCCAGCAGCCCTCTGAGCAGCCACTATGGCTACACCTTC. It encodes CASSPLSSHYGYTF.

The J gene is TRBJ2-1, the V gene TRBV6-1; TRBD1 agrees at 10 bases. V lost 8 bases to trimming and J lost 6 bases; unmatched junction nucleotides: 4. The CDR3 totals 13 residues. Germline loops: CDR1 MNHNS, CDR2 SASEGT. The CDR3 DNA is TGTGCCAGCCTGGGACAGGGGCGCAATGAGCAGTTCTTC. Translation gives CASLGQGRNEQFF.

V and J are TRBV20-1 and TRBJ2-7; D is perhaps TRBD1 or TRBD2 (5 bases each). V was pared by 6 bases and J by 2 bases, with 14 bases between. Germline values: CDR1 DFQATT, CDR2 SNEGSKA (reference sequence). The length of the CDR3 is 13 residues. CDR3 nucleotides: TGCAGTGCCGCCCGGGACGGAGCCTACGAGCAGTACTTC. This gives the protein CSAARDGAYEQYF.

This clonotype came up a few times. The CDR3 protein is CASTDRDNSYNEQFF. CDR3 sequence (DNA): TGTGCCAGCACCGACAGGGACAACTCCTACAATGAGCAGTTCTTC. The chain carries TRBV28 and TRBJ2-1, with 7 bases matching TRBD1. The CDR3 extends over 15 amino acids. Unmatched junction bases numbered 6, after V lost 7 bases and J lost 0 bases. CDR1 is MDHEN and CDR2 is SYDVKM in the germline V gene.